This T cell receptor beta chain was recorded in a study of blood T cell repertoires in COVID-19. The wider study: Sites across the United States, Italy and Spain contributed samples from acute and convalescent COVID-19. T cells, B-cell-depleted T cells, or PBMCs supplied cDNA or gDNA.

CDR1 is MNHEY and CDR2 is SMNVEV in the germline V gene (reference sequence). Between the trimmed V and J ends, which lost 4 bases and 3 bases, there was a span of 17 bases. This CDR3 has 16 residues. Repertoires were generated with immunoSEQ multiplex PCR, while TCRdb's copy carries only in-frame clones and drops some. The data show approximately 160,000 clones, with roughly 84% seen just once and roughly 7% held by the top ten. This study enrolled people aged roughly 18 to 90 from about two dozen US geographic areas. In assigning cohorts, the study relied on participant-reported clinical history. Sequenced material: PBMCs or T cells enriched from blood (not recorded which). This rearrangement joins TRBV27 to TRBJ2-3; the D gene is possibly TRBD1 (6 bases). This clonotype was sampled from a woman aged 50 to 60 who had recovered from COVID-19. Here the CDR3 reads CASSSIGQRDTDTQYF. Written as DNA, the CDR3 is TGTGCCAGCAGTTCGATAGGACAGCGAGATACAGATACGCAGTATTTT.